These 7 T cell receptor beta chains came from one sample sequenced in a study of T cell changes during pregnancy in multiple sclerosis. This table comes from immunoSEQ multiplex PCR, and its TCRdb copy is limited to in-frame clones, with some not included. The table includes tens of thousands of clones, over 90% detected once. The specimen was CD4+ T cells from peripheral blood mononuclear cells, collected in the second trimester of pregnancy. All receptors derive from a female donor with multiple sclerosis, enrolled in a pregnancy study.

The chain has TRBV6-5 and TRBJ1-5, with 7 bases aligning to TRBD1. The CDR3 covers 14 residues. Per the germline V gene, CDR1 is MNHEY and CDR2 is SVGAGI. V was pared by 4 bases and J by 4 bases, with 4 bases of the junction left unmatched. CDR3 sequence: CASSSYRGNQPQHF. The CDR3 DNA is TGTGCCAGCAGTTCGTACAGGGGTAATCAGCCCCAGCATTTT.

The chain employs TRBV10-2 and TRBJ1-1; 10 nucleotides match TRBD1. The length of the CDR3 is 17 residues. V shed 4 bases and J 2 bases; nucleotides not matched to a gene: 10. CDR1 is WSHSY, CDR2 SAAADI, per germline. The CDR3 sequence: CASSAPRDRGKNTEAFF. As DNA, the CDR3 is TGCGCCAGCAGTGCGCCCCGGGACAGGGGAAAAAACACTGAAGCTTTCTTT.

The chain carries TRBV9 and TRBJ1-6; perhaps TRBD1 as D (5 bases). Germline V gene sequence: CDR1 SGDLS, CDR2 YYNGEE. The ends were cut back, 0 bases at V and 9 bases at J, with 7 bases in the middle. This CDR3 has 13 amino acids. As DNA, the CDR3 is TGTGCCAGCAGCGTAGAGGGGTTTTCACCCCTCCACTTT. The encoded protein is CASSVEGFSPLHF.

The V gene is TRBV5-1, the J gene TRBJ2-3, with D hard to call. The CDR3 extends over 12 amino acids. Germline values: CDR1 SGHRS, CDR2 YFSETQ. Between the trimmed V and J ends, which lost 3 bases and 0 bases, there was a span of 2 bases. CDR3 DNA: TGCGCCAGCAGCTCTAGCACAGATACGCAGTATTTT. This gives the protein CASSSSTDTQYF.

The chain carries TRBV7-9 and TRBJ1-5; D remains unclear. V gave up 2 bases and J gave up 2 bases, with 4 bases separating them. The CDR3 runs to 13 residues. Germline lookup yields CDR1 SEHNR and CDR2 FQNEAQ (reference sequence). The CDR3 bases are TGTGCCAGCAGCTTAACTGGCAATCAGCCCCAGCATTTT. Translation gives CASSLTGNQPQHF. Complete variable domain (other parts from reference TRBV7-9 and TRBJ1-5): DTGVSQNPRHKITKRGQNVTFRCDPISEHNRLYWYRQTLGQGPEFLTYFQNEAQLEKSRLLSDRFSAERPKGSFSTLEIQRTEQGDSAMYLCASSLTGNQPQHFGDGTRLSIL.

The chain employs TRBV6-1 and TRBJ2-7, with D possibly matching TRBD1 (5 bases). The CDR3 is made up of 14 amino acids. V gave up 2 bases and J gave up 4 bases, with 12 bases separating them. Germline CDR1 reads MNHNS; CDR2 reads SASEGT. The CDR3 protein is CASSESGFEYEQYF. As DNA, the CDR3 is TGTGCCAGCAGTGAATCAGGGTTTGAATACGAGCAGTACTTC.

This sequence joins TRBV19 and TRBJ1-4; D unresolved. The germline CDR1 and CDR2 sequences are LNHDA and SQIVND (reference sequence). CDR3 size: 14 residues. Trimming cost V 5 bases and J 8 bases, with 15 bases left between them. CDR3 residues: CASSVGSSGEKLFF. The CDR3 DNA reads as TGTGCCAGTAGTGTGGGAAGCTCGGGGGAAAAACTGTTTTTT.